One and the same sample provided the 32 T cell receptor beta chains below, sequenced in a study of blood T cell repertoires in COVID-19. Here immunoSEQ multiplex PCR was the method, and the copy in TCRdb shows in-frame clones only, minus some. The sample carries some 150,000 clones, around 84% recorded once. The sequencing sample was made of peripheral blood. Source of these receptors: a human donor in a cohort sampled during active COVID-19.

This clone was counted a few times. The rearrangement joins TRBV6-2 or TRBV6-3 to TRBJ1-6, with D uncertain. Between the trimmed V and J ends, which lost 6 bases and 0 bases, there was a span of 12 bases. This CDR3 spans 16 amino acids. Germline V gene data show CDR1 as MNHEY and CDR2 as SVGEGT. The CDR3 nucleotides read TGTGCCAGCAGCTCCCGACGGAGCTCCTATAATTCACCCCTCCACTTT. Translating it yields CASSSRRSSYNSPLHF.

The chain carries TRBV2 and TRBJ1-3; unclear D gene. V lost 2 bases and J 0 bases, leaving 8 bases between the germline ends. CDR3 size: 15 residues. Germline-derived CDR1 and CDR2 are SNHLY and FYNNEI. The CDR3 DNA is TGTGCCAGCAGTGAAATGCGGGTCTCTGGAAACACCATATATTTT. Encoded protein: CASSEMRVSGNTIYF.

The CDR3 DNA sequence: TGTGCCAGCAGCTTATCTCGCCGGTCGGGTGAGCAGTTCTTC. It translates to CASSLSRRSGEQFF. The chain has TRBV7-9 and TRBJ2-1; D gene unclear. Between the trimmed V and J ends, which lost 2 bases and 9 bases, there was a span of 14 bases. This CDR3 has 14 residues. CDR1 and CDR2 from the germline V gene are SEHNR and FQNEAQ (reference sequence).

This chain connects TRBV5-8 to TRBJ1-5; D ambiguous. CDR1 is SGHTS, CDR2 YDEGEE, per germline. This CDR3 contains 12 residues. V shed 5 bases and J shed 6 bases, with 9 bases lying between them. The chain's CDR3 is CASRQVGQPQHF. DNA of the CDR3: TGTGCCAGCAGGCAGGTGGGTCAGCCCCAGCATTTT. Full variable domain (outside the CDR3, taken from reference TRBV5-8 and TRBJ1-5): EAGVTQSPTHLIKTRGQQATLRCSPISGHTSVYWYQQALGLGLQFLLWYDEGEERNRGNFPPRFSGRQFPNYSSELNVNALELEDSALYLCASRQVGQPQHFGDGTRLSIL.

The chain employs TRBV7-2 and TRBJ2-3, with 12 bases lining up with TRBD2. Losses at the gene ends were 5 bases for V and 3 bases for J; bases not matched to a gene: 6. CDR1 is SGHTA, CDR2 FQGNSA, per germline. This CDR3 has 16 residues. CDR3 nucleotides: TGTGCCAGCAGCCTGTCTAGCGGGGGGGGAACAGATACGCAGTATTTT. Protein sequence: CASSLSSGGGTDTQYF.

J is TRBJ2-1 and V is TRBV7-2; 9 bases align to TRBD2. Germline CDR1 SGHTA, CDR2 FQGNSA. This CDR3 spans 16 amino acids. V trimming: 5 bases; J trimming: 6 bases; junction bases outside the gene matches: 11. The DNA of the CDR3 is TGTGCCAGCAGCATCGATCTCCTAGCGGGGAGCAATGAGCAGTTCTTC. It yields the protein CASSIDLLAGSNEQFF.

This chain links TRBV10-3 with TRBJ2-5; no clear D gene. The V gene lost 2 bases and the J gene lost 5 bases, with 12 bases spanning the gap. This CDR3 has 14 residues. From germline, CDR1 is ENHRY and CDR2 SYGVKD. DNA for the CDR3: TGTGCCATCAGTGAGGGGCGATCACCGGAGACCCAGTACTTC. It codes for CAISEGRSPETQYF.

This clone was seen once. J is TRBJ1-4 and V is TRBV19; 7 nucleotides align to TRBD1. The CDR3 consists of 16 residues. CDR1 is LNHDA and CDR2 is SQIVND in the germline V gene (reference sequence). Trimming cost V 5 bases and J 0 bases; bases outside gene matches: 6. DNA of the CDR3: TGTGCCAGTAGTCCCGGGGACAGCTCAACTAATGAAAAACTGTTTTTT. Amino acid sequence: CASSPGDSSTNEKLFF.

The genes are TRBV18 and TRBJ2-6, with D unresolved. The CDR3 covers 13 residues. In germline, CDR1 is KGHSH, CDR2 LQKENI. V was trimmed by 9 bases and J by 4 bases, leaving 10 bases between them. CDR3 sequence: CASHGSGANVLTF. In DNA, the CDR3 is TGTGCCAGTCACGGGTCAGGGGCCAACGTCCTGACTTTC.

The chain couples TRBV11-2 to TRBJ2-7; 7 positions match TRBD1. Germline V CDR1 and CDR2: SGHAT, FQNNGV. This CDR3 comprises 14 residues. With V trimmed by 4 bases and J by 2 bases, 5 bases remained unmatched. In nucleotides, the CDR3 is TGTGCCAGCAGCTCTTCGACAGGGCCCTACGAGCAGTACTTC. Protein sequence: CASSSSTGPYEQYF. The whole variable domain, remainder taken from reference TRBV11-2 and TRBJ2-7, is EAGVAQSPRYKIIEKRQSVAFWCNPISGHATLYWYQQILGQGPKLLIQFQNNGVVDDSQLPKDRFSAERLKGVDSTLKIQPAKLEDSAVYLCASSSSTGPYEQYFGPGTRLTVT.

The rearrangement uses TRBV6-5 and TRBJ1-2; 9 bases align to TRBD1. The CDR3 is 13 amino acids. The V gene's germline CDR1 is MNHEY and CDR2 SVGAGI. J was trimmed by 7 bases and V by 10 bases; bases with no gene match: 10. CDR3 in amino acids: CATLSGTGLGYTF. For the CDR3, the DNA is TGTGCCACCCTCTCCGGGACAGGGCTTGGCTACACCTTC.

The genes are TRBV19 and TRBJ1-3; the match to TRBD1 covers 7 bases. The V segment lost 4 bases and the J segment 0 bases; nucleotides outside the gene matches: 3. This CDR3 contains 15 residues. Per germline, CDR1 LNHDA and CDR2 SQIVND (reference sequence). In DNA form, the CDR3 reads TGTGCCAGTAGTAGGGACAGCGTCTCTGGAAACACCATATATTTT. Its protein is CASSRDSVSGNTIYF.

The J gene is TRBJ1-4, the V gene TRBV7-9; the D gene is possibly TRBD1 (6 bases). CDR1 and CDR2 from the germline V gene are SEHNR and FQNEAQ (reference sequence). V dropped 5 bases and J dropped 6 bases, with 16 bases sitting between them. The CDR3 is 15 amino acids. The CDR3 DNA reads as TGTGCCAGCAGCCTCCGGGGAGCAGGGGATGAAAAACTGTTTTTT. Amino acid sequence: CASSLRGAGDEKLFF.

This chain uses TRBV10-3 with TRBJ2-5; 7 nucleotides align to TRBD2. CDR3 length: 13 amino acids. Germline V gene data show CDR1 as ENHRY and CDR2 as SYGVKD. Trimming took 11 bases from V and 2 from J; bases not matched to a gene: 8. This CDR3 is CAARPGGQETQYF. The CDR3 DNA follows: TGTGCCGCACGTCCGGGGGGACAAGAGACCCAGTACTTC.

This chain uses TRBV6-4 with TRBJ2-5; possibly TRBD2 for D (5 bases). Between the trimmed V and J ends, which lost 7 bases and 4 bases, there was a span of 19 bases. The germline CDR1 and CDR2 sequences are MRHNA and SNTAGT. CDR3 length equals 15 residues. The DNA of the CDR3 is TGTGCCAGCATTTACGGAGGCAGAACCAGAGAGACCCAGTACTTC. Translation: CASIYGGRTRETQYF.

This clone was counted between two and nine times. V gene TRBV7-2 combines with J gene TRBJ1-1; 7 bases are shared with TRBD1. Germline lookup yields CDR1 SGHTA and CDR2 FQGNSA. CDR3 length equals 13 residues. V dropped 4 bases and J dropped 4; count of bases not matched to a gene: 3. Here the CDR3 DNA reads TGTGCCAGCAGCTCAGGGGGGATCACTGAAGCTTTCTTT. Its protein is CASSSGGITEAFF.

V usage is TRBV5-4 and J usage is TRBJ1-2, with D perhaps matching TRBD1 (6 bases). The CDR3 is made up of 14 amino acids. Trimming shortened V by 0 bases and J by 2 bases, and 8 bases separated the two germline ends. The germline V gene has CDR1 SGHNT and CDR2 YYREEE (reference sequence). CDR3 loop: CASSLEQGNYGYTF. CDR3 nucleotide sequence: TGTGCCAGCAGCTTGGAACAGGGAAACTATGGCTACACCTTC. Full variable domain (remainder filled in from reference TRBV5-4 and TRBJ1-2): ETGVTQSPTHLIKTRGQQVTLRCSSQSGHNTVSWYQQALGQGPQFIFQYYREEENGRGNFPPRFSGLQFPNYSSELNVNALELDDSALYLCASSLEQGNYGYTFGSGTRLTVV.

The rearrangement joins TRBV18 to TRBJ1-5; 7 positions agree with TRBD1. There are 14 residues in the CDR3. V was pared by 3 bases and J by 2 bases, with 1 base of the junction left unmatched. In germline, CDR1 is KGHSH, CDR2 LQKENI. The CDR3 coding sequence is TGTGCCAGCTCACCCACAGGGGGCAATCAGCCCCAGCATTTT. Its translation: CASSPTGGNQPQHF.

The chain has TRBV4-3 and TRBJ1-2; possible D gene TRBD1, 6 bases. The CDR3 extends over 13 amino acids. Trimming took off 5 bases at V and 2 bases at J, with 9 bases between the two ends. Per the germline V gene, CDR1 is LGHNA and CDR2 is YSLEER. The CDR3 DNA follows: TGCGCCAGCAGCGGACAGTGGAACTATGGCTACACCTTC. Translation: CASSGQWNYGYTF.

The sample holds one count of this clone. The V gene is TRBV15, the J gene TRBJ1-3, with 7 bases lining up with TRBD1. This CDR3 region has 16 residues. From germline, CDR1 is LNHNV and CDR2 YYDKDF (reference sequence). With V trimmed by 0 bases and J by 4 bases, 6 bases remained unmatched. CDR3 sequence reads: CATSRDEQGIGNTIYF. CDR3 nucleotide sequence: TGTGCCACCAGCAGAGATGAACAGGGGATAGGAAACACCATATATTTT. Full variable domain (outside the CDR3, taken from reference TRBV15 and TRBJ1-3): DAMVIQNPRYQVTQFGKPVTLSCSQTLNHNVMYWYQQKSSQAPKLLFHYYDKDFNNEADTPDNFQSRRPNTSFCFLDIRSPGLGDTAMYLCATSRDEQGIGNTIYFGEGSWLTVV.

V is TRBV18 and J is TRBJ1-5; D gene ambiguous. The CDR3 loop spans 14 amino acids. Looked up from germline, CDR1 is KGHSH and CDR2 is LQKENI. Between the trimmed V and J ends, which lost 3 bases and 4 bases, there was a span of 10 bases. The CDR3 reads CASSPFPRNQPQHF. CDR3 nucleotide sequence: TGTGCCAGCTCACCGTTTCCCCGGAATCAGCCCCAGCATTTT. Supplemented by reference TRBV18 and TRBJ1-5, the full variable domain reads NAGVMQNPRHLVRRRGQEARLRCSPMKGHSHVYWYRQLPEEGLKFMVYLQKENIIDESGMPKERFSAEFPKEGPSILRIQQVVRGDSAAYFCASSPFPRNQPQHFGDGTRLSIL.

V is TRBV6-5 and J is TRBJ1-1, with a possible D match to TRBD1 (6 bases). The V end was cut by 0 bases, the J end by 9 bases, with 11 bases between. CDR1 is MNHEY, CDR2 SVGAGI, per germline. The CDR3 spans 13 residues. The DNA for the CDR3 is TGTGCCAGCAGTTACTCGTCGCAGGGGAAAGCTTTCTTT. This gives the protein CASSYSSQGKAFF.

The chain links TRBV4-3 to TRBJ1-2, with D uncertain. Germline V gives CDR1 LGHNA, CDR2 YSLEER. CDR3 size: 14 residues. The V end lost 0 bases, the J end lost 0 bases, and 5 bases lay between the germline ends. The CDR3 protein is CASSQDYTNYGYTF. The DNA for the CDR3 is TGCGCCAGCAGCCAAGATTACACTAACTATGGCTACACCTTC.

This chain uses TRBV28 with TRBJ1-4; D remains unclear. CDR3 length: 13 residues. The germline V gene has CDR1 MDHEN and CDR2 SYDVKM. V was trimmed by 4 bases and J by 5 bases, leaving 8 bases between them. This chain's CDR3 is CASSSGKNEKLFF. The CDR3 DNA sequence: TGTGCCAGCAGTTCGGGGAAGAATGAAAAACTGTTTTTT.

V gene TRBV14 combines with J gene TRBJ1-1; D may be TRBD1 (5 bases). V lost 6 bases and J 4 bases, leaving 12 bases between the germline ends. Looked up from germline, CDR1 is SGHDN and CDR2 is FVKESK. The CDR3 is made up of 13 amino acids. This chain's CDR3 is CASRVGVGTEAFF. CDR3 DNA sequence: TGTGCCAGCAGGGTAGGGGTCGGCACTGAAGCTTTCTTT.

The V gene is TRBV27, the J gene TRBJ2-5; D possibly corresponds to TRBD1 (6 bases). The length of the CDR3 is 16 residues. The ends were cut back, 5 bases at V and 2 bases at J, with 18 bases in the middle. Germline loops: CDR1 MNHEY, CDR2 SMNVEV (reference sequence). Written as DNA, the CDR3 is TGTGCCAGCAGTGCTAATTTCGGACAGAAACAAGAGACCCAGTACTTC. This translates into CASSANFGQKQETQYF.

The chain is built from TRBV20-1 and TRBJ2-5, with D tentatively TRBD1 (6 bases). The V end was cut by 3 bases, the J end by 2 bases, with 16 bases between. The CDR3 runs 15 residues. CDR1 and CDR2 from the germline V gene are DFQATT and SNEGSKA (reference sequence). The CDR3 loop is CSASLDTGFQETQYF. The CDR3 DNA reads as TGCAGTGCTAGTCTCGATACAGGGTTTCAAGAGACCCAGTACTTC.

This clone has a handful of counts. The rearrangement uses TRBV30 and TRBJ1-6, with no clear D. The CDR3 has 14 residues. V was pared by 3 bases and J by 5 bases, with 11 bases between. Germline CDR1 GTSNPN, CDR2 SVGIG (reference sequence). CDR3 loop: CAWRKTSNNSPLHF. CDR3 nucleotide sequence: TGTGCCTGGAGGAAGACAAGTAATAATTCACCCCTCCACTTT.

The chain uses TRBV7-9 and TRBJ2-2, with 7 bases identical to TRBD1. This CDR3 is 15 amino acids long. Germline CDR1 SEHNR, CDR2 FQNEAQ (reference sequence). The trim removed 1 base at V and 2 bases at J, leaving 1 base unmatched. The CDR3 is CASSLGQGNTGELFF. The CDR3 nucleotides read TGTGCCAGCAGCTTAGGACAGGGAAACACCGGGGAGCTGTTTTTT. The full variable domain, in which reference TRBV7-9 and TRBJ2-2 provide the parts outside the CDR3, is DTGVSQNPRHKITKRGQNVTFRCDPISEHNRLYWYRQTLGQGPEFLTYFQNEAQLEKSRLLSDRFSAERPKGSFSTLEIQRTEQGDSAMYLCASSLGQGNTGELFFGEGSRLTVL.

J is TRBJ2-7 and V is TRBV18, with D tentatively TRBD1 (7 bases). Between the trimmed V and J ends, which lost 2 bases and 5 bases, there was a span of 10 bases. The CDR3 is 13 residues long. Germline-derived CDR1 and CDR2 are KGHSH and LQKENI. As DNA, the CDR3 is TGTGCCAGCTCACCATCCAGGGGGGACGAGCAGTACTTC. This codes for CASSPSRGDEQYF.

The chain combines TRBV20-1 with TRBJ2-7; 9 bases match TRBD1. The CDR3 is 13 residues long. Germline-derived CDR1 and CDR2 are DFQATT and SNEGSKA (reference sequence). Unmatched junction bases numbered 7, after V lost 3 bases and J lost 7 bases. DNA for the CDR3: TGCAGTGCTAGTAGGACAGGGGTGGGAGAGCAGTACTTC. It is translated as CSASRTGVGEQYF.

In nucleotides, the CDR3 is TGTGCCAGCAGGGGCAGGGGGAATGAGCAGTTCTTC. It is translated as CASRGRGNEQFF. V and J are TRBV28 and TRBJ2-1; 7 nucleotides match TRBD1. There are 12 residues in the CDR3. Germline V gene sequence: CDR1 MDHEN, CDR2 SYDVKM. Trimming at V came to 6 bases and at J to 7 bases, leaving 3 bases not matched to a gene.